Shown below are 12 T cell receptor beta chains from a single sample sequenced in a study of CD8+CD57+ T cells in acquired aplastic anemia. Previously, flow cytometry had revealed CD8+CD57+ cell expansion in the patients chosen for sequencing. CDR3 and TCR beta VDJ profiling relied on a genomic DNA template. TCRdb reanalysed the reads using MiXCR and keeps one entry per CDR3 protein. The table shows 150,000 to 200,000 distinct CDR3 sequences, with about half occurring only once. Sequencing was done on a sample of sorted CD4+, CD8+, or CD8+CD57+ T cells (not recorded which) from PBMCs. These receptors were obtained from a human donor with aplastic anemia.

The chain links TRBV10-3 to TRBJ1-2, with 7 nucleotides matching TRBD1. The germline CDR1 and CDR2 sequences are ENHRY and SYGVKD. CDR3 length: 15 amino acids. The ends lost 4 bases at V and 6 bases at J; junction bases unmatched: 11. The CDR3 bases are TGTGCCATCAGTGCCGACAGGGTCGGTATTAATGGCTACACCTTC. Translation: CAISADRVGINGYTF.

This clonotype was seen repeatedly, ten times or more. The chain links TRBV20-1 to TRBJ1-4, with 9 bases identical to TRBD1. J gave up 8 bases and V 6 bases, and 7 bases lay outside the gene matches. Germline V gene sequence: CDR1 DFQATT, CDR2 SNEGSKA (reference sequence). The CDR3 covers 13 residues. This CDR3 reads CSAIQGAREKLFF. The DNA for the CDR3 is TGCAGTGCGATACAGGGGGCGAGGGAAAAACTGTTTTTT.

The chain joins TRBV10-3 to TRBJ1-1, with 8 bases lining up with TRBD1. J was trimmed by 1 base and V by 1 base; bases with no gene match: 2. Germline values: CDR1 ENHRY, CDR2 SYGVKD. This CDR3 is 15 amino acids long. The CDR3 nucleotides read TGTGCCATCAGTGAGTGGACAGGGAAGAACACTGAAGCTTTCTTT. This encodes CAISEWTGKNTEAFF.

This chain uses TRBV6-2 or TRBV6-3 with TRBJ2-7, with TRBD1 identical over 10 bases. Trimming at V came to 7 bases and at J to 3 bases, leaving 6 bases not matched to a gene. From germline, CDR1 is MNHEY and CDR2 SVGEGT. The CDR3 covers 14 residues. Written as DNA, the CDR3 is TGTGCCAGCACCCTGACAGGGGGCAACTACGAGCAGTACTTC. Protein product: CASTLTGGNYEQYF.

This clonotype was found many times. The CDR3 here is CASSLAGGDEQYF. In DNA, the CDR3 is TGTGCCAGCAGCTTGGCAGGGGGCGACGAGCAGTACTTC. The V call is TRBV5-8, the J call TRBJ2-7; TRBD1 aligns across 8 bases. J lost 5 bases, V lost 0 bases, and 1 base had no gene match. Germline V gene data show CDR1 as SGHTS and CDR2 as YDEGEE. This CDR3 has 13 amino acids.

For this clonotype: The junction and the germline gene differ at one end; a read error may be behind it. The chain is built from TRBV30 and TRBJ1-1; the D gene is possibly TRBD1 (5 bases). The germline CDR1 and CDR2 sequences are GTSNPN and SVGIG (reference sequence). The CDR3 is 12 amino acids. The CDR3, as DNA: TGTACCTGGGCTATCATGGGACTTGAAGCTTTCTTT. This sequence encodes CTWAIMGLEAFF.

On this clonotype itself: An end of the junction differs from the germline gene, which may be a read error. V and J are TRBV20-1 and TRBJ2-5, with 8 bases lining up with TRBD2. The CDR3 is made up of 17 amino acids. Per germline, CDR1 DFQATT and CDR2 SNEGSKA (reference sequence). CDR3 sequence: CSARALAGGPIQETQHF. As DNA, the CDR3 is TGCAGTGCTAGAGCCTTGGCGGGGGGCCCTATCCAAGAGACCCAGCACTTC.

The table lists this clonotype with many counts. The chain is built from TRBV5-5 and TRBJ1-1; D is uncertain. The CDR3 sequence is 14 residues long. Trimming took 3 bases from V and 5 from J, leaving 14 bases between them. Germline V gene lookup returns CDR1 SGHKS and CDR2 YYEKEE (reference sequence). In nucleotides, the CDR3 is TGTGCCAGCAGCTCTCGAGCCCCGGGGACTGAAGCTTTCTTT. Its translation: CASSSRAPGTEAFF.

V and J are TRBV20-1 and TRBJ2-5, with 8 positions matching TRBD2. CDR3 length equals 15 residues. The J segment lost 4 bases and the V segment lost 6 bases, leaving 13 bases of the junction unmatched. CDR1 and CDR2 (germline): DFQATT, SNEGSKA (reference sequence). CDR3 sequence (DNA): TGCAGTGCCAGCAGCGAGGGACTAGAGTCAGAGACCCAGTACTTC. Translated: CSASSEGLESETQYF.

V is TRBV7-6 and J is TRBJ2-7, with D unclear. CDR1 is SGHVS, CDR2 FNYEAQ, per germline. V lost 5 bases and J 3 bases, leaving 5 bases between the germline ends. The CDR3 is 11 residues long. CDR3 residues: CASSDLYEQYF. CDR3 DNA sequence: TGTGCCAGCAGCGATCTCTACGAGCAGTACTTC.

The V call is TRBV7-2, the J call TRBJ2-5; 9 bases map to TRBD1. V trimming: 4 bases; J trimming: 0 bases; junction bases outside the gene matches: 3. The CDR3 runs to 15 residues. Germline assignment: CDR1 SGHTA and CDR2 FQGNSA. The CDR3 DNA sequence: TGTGCCAGCAGCTACGGACAGGGGAACCAAGAGACCCAGTACTTC. Protein product: CASSYGQGNQETQYF. Based on the CDR3 plus reference TRBV7-2 and TRBJ2-5, the full variable domain is GAGVSQSPSNKVTEKGKDVELRCDPISGHTALYWYRQSLGQGLEFLIYFQGNSAPDKSGLPSDRFSAERTGGSVSTLTIQRTQQEDSAVYLCASSYGQGNQETQYFGPGTRLLVL.

This clonotype was counted ten times or more. This chain connects TRBV16 to TRBJ2-5; D remains unclear. CDR3 length equals 11 residues. Germline CDR1 KGHSY, CDR2 FQNENV. Trimming pared 3 bases from V and 4 bases from J, leaving 3 bases between. This chain's CDR3 is CASSQAETQYF. The CDR3 nucleotides read TGTGCCAGCAGCCAGGCAGAGACCCAGTACTTC.